This TCR beta chain was sequenced for a study of blood T cells in healthy people across ages. Trimming removed 4 bases from V and 5 bases from J, with 11 bases in between. Germline lookup yields CDR1 SGHTA and CDR2 FQGNSA. The CDR3 is made up of 13 amino acids. The second PCR ran roughly 7 to 12 cycles with a sample-barcoded 5' primer and J-beta primers. A tag from a template-switch adaptor with 12 random nucleotides marked each cDNA molecule. TCRdb analysed the 5' RACE reads with MiXCR anew, one entry per CDR3 protein. The data hold around 1.7 million distinct CDR3 sequences, with roughly 27% observed a single time.

This TCR derives from a woman under 40 in good health. The specimen was blood. The rearrangement uses TRBV7-2 and TRBJ1-1; D ambiguous. This CDR3 reads CASSSLRETEAFF. CDR3 bases: TGTGCCAGCAGCTCGCTTAGGGAGACTGAAGCTTTCTTT.